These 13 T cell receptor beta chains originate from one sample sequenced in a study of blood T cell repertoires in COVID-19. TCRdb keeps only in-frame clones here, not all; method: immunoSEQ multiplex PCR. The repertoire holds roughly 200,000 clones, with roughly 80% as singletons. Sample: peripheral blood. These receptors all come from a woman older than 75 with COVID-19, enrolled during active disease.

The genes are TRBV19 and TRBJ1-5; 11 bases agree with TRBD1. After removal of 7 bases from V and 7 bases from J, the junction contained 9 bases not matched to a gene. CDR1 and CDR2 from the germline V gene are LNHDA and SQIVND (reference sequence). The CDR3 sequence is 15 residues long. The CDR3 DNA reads TGTGCCAGTAATCCCTTGGGGACAGGGGGACAGCCCCAGCATTTT. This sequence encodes CASNPLGTGGQPQHF. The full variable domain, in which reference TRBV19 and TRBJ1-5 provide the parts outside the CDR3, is DGGITQSPKYLFRKEGQNVTLSCEQNLNHDAMYWYRQDPGQGLRLIYYSQIVNDFQKGDIAEGYSVSREKKESFPLTVTSAQKNPTAFYLCASNPLGTGGQPQHFGDGTRLSIL.

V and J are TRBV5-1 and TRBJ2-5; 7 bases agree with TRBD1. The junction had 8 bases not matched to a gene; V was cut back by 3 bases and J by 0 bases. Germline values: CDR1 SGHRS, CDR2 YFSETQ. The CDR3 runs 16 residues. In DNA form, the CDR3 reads TGCGCCAGCAGCTCGGGACAGCTGGGCTACCAAGAGACCCAGTACTTC. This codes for CASSSGQLGYQETQYF.

CDR3 bases: TGTGCCATCAGTTCGACAGGGGCCGGGAGTATCGAGCAGTACTTC. This codes for CAISSTGAGSIEQYF. The chain combines TRBV10-3 with TRBJ2-7, with TRBD1 matching 8 bases. V was pared by 5 bases and J by 6 bases, with 12 bases of the junction left unmatched. Germline-derived CDR1 and CDR2 are ENHRY and SYGVKD. CDR3 size: 15 residues.

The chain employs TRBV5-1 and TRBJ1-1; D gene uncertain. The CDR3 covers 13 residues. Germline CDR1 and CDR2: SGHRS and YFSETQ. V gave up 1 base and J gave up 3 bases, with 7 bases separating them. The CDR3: CASSLQEDTEAFF. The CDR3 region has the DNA TGCGCCAGCAGCTTGCAGGAGGACACTGAAGCTTTCTTT.

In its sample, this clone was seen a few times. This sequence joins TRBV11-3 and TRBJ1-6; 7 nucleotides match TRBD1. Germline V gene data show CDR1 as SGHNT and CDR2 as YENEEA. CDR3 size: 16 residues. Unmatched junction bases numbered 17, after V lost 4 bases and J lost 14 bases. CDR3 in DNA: TGTGCCAGCAGCTGTAGACAGGGCCGAGCGAGGTTAACCCTCCACTTT. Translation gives CASSCRQGRARLTLHF.

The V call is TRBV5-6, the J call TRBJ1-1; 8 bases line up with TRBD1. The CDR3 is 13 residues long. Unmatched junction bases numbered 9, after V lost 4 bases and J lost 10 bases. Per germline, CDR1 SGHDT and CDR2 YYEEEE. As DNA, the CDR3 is TGTGCCAGCAGCGCTGGACAGGGCGTCGCAGCTTTCTTT. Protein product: CASSAGQGVAAFF. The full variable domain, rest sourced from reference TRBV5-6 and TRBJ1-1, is DAGVTQSPTHLIKTRGQQVTLRCSPKSGHDTVSWYQQALGQGPQFIFQYYEEEERQRGNFPDRFSGHQFPNYSSELNVNALLLGDSALYLCASSAGQGVAAFFGQGTRLTVV.

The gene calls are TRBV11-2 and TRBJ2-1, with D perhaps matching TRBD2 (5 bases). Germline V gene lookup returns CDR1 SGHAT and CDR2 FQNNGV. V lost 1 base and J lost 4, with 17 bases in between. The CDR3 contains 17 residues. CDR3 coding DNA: TGTGCCAGCAGCTTAGGAGTGGAGGCTACACCTTACAATGAGCAGTTCTTC. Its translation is CASSLGVEATPYNEQFF.

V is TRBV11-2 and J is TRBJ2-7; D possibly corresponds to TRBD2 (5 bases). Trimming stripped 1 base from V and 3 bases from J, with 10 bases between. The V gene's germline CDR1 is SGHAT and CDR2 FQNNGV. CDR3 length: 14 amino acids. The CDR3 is CASSLASIFYEQYF. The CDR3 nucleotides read TGTGCCAGCAGCTTAGCTAGCATCTTCTACGAGCAGTACTTC.

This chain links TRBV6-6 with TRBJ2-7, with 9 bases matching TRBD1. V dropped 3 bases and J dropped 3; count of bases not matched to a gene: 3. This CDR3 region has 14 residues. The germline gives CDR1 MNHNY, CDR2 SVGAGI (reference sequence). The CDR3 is CASSYGTGNYEQYF. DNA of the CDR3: TGTGCCAGCAGTTATGGGACAGGGAACTACGAGCAGTACTTC.

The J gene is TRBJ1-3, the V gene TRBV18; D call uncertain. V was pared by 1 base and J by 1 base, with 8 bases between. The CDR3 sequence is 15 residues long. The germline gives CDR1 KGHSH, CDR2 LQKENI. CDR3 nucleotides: TGTGCCAGCTCACCACTCGCGGTATCTGGAAACACCATATATTTT. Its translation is CASSPLAVSGNTIYF.

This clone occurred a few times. The CDR3 protein is CASSLVTVAEAFF. As DNA, the CDR3 is TGTGCCAGCAGCTTAGTTACGGTAGCTGAAGCTTTCTTT. The J gene is TRBJ1-1, the V gene TRBV7-8; D is ambiguous. The CDR3 is 13 residues long. With 1 base removed from V and 6 bases from J, the gap between germline ends came to 9 bases. CDR1 and CDR2 (germline): SGHVS, FQNEAQ.

In DNA, the CDR3 is TGTGCCAGCAATTTCGGACAGGGGAACACCGGGGAGCTGTTTTTT. This translates into CASNFGQGNTGELFF. The V and J genes are TRBV7-3 and TRBJ2-2; TRBD1 matches 8 bases. Unmatched junction bases numbered 5, after V lost 7 bases and J lost 1 base. Looked up from germline, CDR1 is SGHTA and CDR2 is FQGTGA. There are 15 residues in the CDR3.

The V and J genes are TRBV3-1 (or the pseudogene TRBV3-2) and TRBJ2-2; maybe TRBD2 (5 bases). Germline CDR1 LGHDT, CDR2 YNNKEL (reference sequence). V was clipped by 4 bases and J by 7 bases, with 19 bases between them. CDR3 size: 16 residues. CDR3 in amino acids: CASSLGNRLAGGELFF. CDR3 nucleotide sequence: TGTGCCAGCAGCCTTGGAAATAGGCTAGCTGGCGGGGAGCTGTTTTTT.